Following are 3 T cell receptor beta chains from one sample sequenced in a study of T cell changes during pregnancy in multiple sclerosis. TCRdb's copy holds only in-frame clones and misses some; the assay was immunoSEQ multiplex PCR. The profile shows about 24,000 clones, under 95% of them singletons. Material: CD8+ T cells from peripheral blood mononuclear cells, obtained in the third trimester of pregnancy. Receptors were obtained from a female donor in good health, enrolled as a control in a pregnancy study.

A word on this clone: The identical CDR3 is also encoded by other nucleotide sequences in the sample. The chain has TRBV6-1 and TRBJ2-7; possible D gene TRBD2, 7 bases. CDR1 MNHNS and CDR2 SASEGT come from the germline V gene. The CDR3 sequence is 14 residues long. V shed 4 bases and J shed 0 bases, with 10 bases lying between them. For the CDR3, the DNA is TGTGCCAGCAGTGGACGGGGGGCCTCCTACGAGCAGTACTTC. This sequence encodes CASSGRGASYEQYF.

This clone is hyperexpanded within its sample. The chain has TRBV5-6 and TRBJ1-5, with 7 bases aligning to TRBD1. CDR3 length equals 16 residues. Germline V gene lookup returns CDR1 SGHDT and CDR2 YYEEEE. The V and J ends lost 4 bases and 5 bases, in that order; junction bases with no gene match: 12. The CDR3 loop reads CASSRKAGGNYQPQHF. The CDR3 DNA follows: TGTGCCAGCAGCAGAAAGGCAGGGGGTAACTATCAGCCCCAGCATTTT. Full variable domain (outside the CDR3, taken from reference TRBV5-6 and TRBJ1-5): DAGVTQSPTHLIKTRGQQVTLRCSPKSGHDTVSWYQQALGQGPQFIFQYYEEEERQRGNFPDRFSGHQFPNYSSELNVNALLLGDSALYLCASSRKAGGNYQPQHFGDGTRLSIL.

The chain links TRBV7-2 to TRBJ2-5; 7 bases line up with TRBD2. Germline loops: CDR1 SGHTA, CDR2 FQGNSA. The CDR3 loop spans 14 amino acids. J lost 2 bases, V lost 1 base, and 1 base had no gene match. The CDR3 bases are TGTGCCAGCAGCTTAGGGGGGGGACAAGAGACCCAGTACTTC. The encoded protein is CASSLGGGQETQYF.